This TCR beta chain comes out of a study of Ad26.COV2.S vaccination and SARS-CoV-2 variants. V was shortened by 1 base and J by 6 bases, with 13 bases between the two germline ends. In germline, CDR1 is LGHDT, CDR2 YNNKEL (reference sequence). This CDR3 comprises 14 residues. Libraries were prepared by immunoSEQ multiplex PCR; TCRdb keeps only in-frame clonotypes and omits some of them. The table includes about 480,000 clones, around nine tenths detected once. The sample's treatment: some 20 received Ad26.COV2.S at low or high dose, single or two shots; roughly five received placebo; per-sample allocation not given. Samples were taken on day 63 after the first vaccine or placebo injection.

The sample in question was peripheral blood, obtained in a trial of Ad26.COV2.S vaccine versus placebo. The clonotype was recovered from a person between 18 and 65 years old who received the Ad26.COV2.S COVID-19 vaccine or a placebo. V gene TRBV3-1 (or the pseudogene TRBV3-2) combines with J gene TRBJ2-7; no clear D gene. The CDR3 DNA follows: TGTGCCAGCAGCCAAGTGGCGAGAGCTGGCGAGCAGTACTTC. It codes for CASSQVARAGEQYF.